What follows is one T cell receptor (beta chain) and its context. These data are taken from a study of CD8 T cells in Susac syndrome. RNA in amounts of about 0.45 to 1 ug was reverse transcribed with random hexamers. TCRdb recomputed calls from the immunoSEQ multiplex PCR reads with MiXCR, one row per CDR3 protein. This repertoire shows about 52,000 distinct CDR3 sequences, around 93% found once; its top ten account for roughly 0.5%. The CDR3 runs to 16 residues. Germline CDR1 reads MNHNS; CDR2 reads SASEGT. Between the trimmed V and J ends, which lost 6 bases and 0 bases, there was a span of 15 bases.

This clonotype was sampled from a human donor with multiple sclerosis. The V gene is TRBV6-1, the J gene TRBJ2-1; the D gene could be TRBD1 or TRBD2 (5 bases each). Specimen: CD8+ T cells from PBMCs. For the CDR3, the DNA is TGTGCCAGCAGACCTGGGACGATAAGCTCCTACAATGAGCAGTTCTTC. It is translated as CASRPGTISSYNEQFF.